This T cell receptor (beta chain) comes out of a study of T cells in Graves' hyperthyroidism and ophthalmopathy (dated by TCRdb to 2018 to 2020). With regard to the full study: Peripheral blood samples were taken at the time of initial diagnosis, prior to any treatment. TCR V-J signatures able to tell the groups apart were searched for in a discovery cohort of some 97 patients, of whom roughly 42 had Graves' ophthalmopathy and roughly 59 had stable Graves' hyperthyroidism. Prospective prediction of ophthalmopathy was tested in an independent validation cohort consisting of under 20 hyperthyroidism patients and around 16 patients who later progressed to ophthalmopathy. The roughly 99 discovery patients were divided at random into training and test sets in a 7:3 ratio. In addition, the study compared T-cell repertoires in thyroid tissue and in blood from a handful of Graves' hyperthyroidism patients. Following sampling, methimazole starting at 30 mg daily was given to hyperthyroidism patients, and high-dose intravenous methylprednisolone was given to ophthalmopathy patients. TCR Vbeta CDR3 sequencing of approximately 140 peripheral blood samples (approximately 44 ophthalmopathy, around 80 hyperthyroidism and approximately 17 progressor patients) is reported in the paper. Beyond this particular receptor, the publication reports: In cross-validation, a model built on a 13 V-J signature told ophthalmopathy apart from stable hyperthyroidism with under 90% sensitivity and approximately 81% specificity, and in testing the same model reached 80%/75%. In validation, the model predicted progression to ophthalmopathy with roughly 70% sensitivity and over 72% specificity, a median of about 6 months before onset. Most expanded thyroid clonotypes (frequency above 0.001) were also found in blood, which suggests that blood repertoires may mirror thyroid immune responses. No statistical method was used to set the sample size in advance, and investigators knew the group allocation.

This clonotype showed up many times. No antigen is known for it. Per-base quality was not reported, and no clone a single base away is much larger than it. TCR beta CDR3 regions were amplified from RNA transcripts. For the first round of RT-PCR on the TCR CDR3, the HTBI primer set was used together with the Qiagen OneStep RT-PCR kit. Libraries were constructed in a second round of multiplex PCR, after which size selection and purification were carried out. Sequencing of the libraries was done on an Illumina HiSeq2000 using paired-end 100 bp reads. The authors' analysis ran thus. Raw data were processed with SOAPnuke, discarding reads with adapters, uncalled bases, mean Phred below 15, or no exact constant-primer or identifier match. COPE v1.2.5 was used to merge high-quality paired reads, and clonotypes were defined as unique nucleotide sequences. MiTCR v1.1 was used to align the clonotypes against IMGT TRBV, TRBD and TRBJ reference segments. Only V-J combinations with frequency above 0.0001, covering 98% to 99.2% of repertoires, were analysed. The TCS score was defined as the ratio of F50 (clonal expansion) to E x V (chaos), calculated using BLOSUM62-based TCRdist between CDR3 peptides within each V-J. Welch's t-statistics and random forest reduced around 510 V-J features to 13, which were used in a naive Bayes classifier (R e1071). In TCRdb, the public reads were trimmed at Q25 with fastp and aligned with MiXCR, with productive beta chains retained. Records with the same CDR3 protein are collapsed into one entry carrying the most frequent genes and DNA. These V and J calls derive from TCRdb rather than the authors' analysis. The sample contains about 160,000 distinct CDR3 sequences, 9.4% of them found a single time. Jointly, the top ten make up approximately 24% of the sample.

CDR1 and CDR2 are read off the germline V gene as MDHEN and SYDVKM. The CDR3 spans 15 residues, from the cysteine through the phenylalanine. Only the CDR3 DNA stays, 45 bases, in frame from base 1. The germline ends are 19 bases apart after V is trimmed by 6 bases and J by 8 bases. Hyperthyroidism patients were aged 18 to 65 years and newly diagnosed, with disease duration of less than 2 months. Patients with uncontrolled infections, other autoimmune diseases, pregnancy or lactation were excluded. Diagnoses relied on clinical symptoms, serum thyroxine and TRAb, thyroid ultrasound and orbital computed tomography. Blood from progressor patients was drawn when they were first diagnosed with hyperthyroidism, before any ophthalmopathy symptoms appeared. PBMCs were isolated from 8 to 10 ml of fresh peripheral blood by Ficoll-Paque density gradient centrifugation. Progressor patients were initially diagnosed with Graves' hyperthyroidism and developed ophthalmopathy during follow-up. Trizol reagent was used to extract total RNA, and RNA quality was then checked on an Agilent 2100 Bioanalyzer.

Specimen: blood. The V and J genes are TRBV28 and TRBJ1-4, and perhaps TRBD1 as D gene, on 6 matching bases. This TCR came from a woman between 18 and 29 years old with Graves' hyperthyroidism that later progressed to Graves' ophthalmopathy. The CDR3 amino acid sequence is: CASSPMGGALEKLFF. The DNA is TGTGCCAGCAGCCCAATGGGGGGGGCATTGGAAAAACTGTTTTTT.